The rows below give T cell receptor beta chains drawn from one sample of a study of shared clonotypes between healthy human individuals. Repertoires were generated with immunoSEQ multiplex PCR, while TCRdb's copy carries only in-frame clones and drops some. This sample has 2 million or so clones, with roughly 95% found just once. The sample consisted of naive CD8+ T cells sorted from blood. Receptor source: a man between 18 and 29 years old in good health. The conserved cysteine and the conserved F or W are not part of the CDR3 here.

J gene	V gene	CDR3 protein
TRBJ2-2	TRBV28	ASDRNTGELF
TRBJ2-2	TRBV7-7	ASSSHGNAGELF
TRBJ1-1	TRBV10-3	AISWGGTEAF
TRBJ2-3	TRBV27	ASSSMDGTDTQY
TRBJ1-2	TRBV19	ASSAGTNYGYT
TRBJ1-2	TRBV4-1	ASSQDRGGGYT
TRBJ2-7	TRBV5-6	ASSLIGNEQY
TRBJ2-1	TRBV7-3	ASSPAGDTYNEQF
TRBJ2-7	TRBV5-1	ASSPVGPFYEQY
TRBJ2-1	TRBV4-1	ASSQDQRQWYNEQF
TRBJ1-1	TRBV5-1	ASSWGTDTEAF
TRBJ1-5	TRBV7-3	ASSLSGVSNQPQH
TRBJ2-7	TRBV2	ASSEAVREPYEQY
TRBJ2-5	TRBV27	ASRPTRSETQY
TRBJ1-6	TRBV5-1	ASSLVPTGGGDSPLH
TRBJ1-1	TRBV25-1	ASSPQGGSNTEAF
TRBJ2-7	TRBV4-1	ASSQDPGWGQGIYEQY
TRBJ2-5	TRBV4-1	ASSQVPGLAGEETQY
TRBJ1-5	TRBV10-3	AIRATGDEGNQPQH
TRBJ2-5	TRBV9	ASSPGTEETQY
TRBJ2-5	TRBV9	ASSPSEQGVIQETQY
TRBJ1-6	TRBV5-6	ASSLGPGTPLH
TRBJ2-2	TRBV9	ASSAPLTGELF
TRBJ1-6	TRBV4-3	ASSQDHPTGDPLH
TRBJ2-3	TRBV18	ASSLWTSGGTDTQY
TRBJ2-3	TRBV5-1	ASSLGTSGRRDTQY
TRBJ2-7	TRBV27	ASSPIAGDVSYEQY
TRBJ2-5	TRBV18	ASSPTAGGQETQY
TRBJ2-7	TRBV6-1	ASSEWGIGYEQY
TRBJ1-2	TRBV7-3	ASSPPSGTRGDNYGYT
TRBJ1-2	TRBV6-5	ASSDSLIHGYT
TRBJ2-1	TRBV27	ASSPNWDYNEQF
TRBJ2-2	TRBV7-9	ASSPRGHLETGELF
TRBJ2-7	TRBV28	ASSHGVTYEQY
TRBJ2-7	TRBV4-1	ASSQDEGALYEQY
TRBJ2-3	TRBV27	ASSLQGQSTDTQY
TRBJ1-2	TRBV5-6	ASSLGQDSYGYT
TRBJ2-1	TRBV29-1	SVEDQGPSEQF
TRBJ2-5	TRBV7-2	ASSGRARVVPQETQY
TRBJ1-2	TRBV19	ASSIGDGNYGYT
TRBJ1-2	TRBV19	ASSIDLEQDHT
TRBJ1-1	TRBV29-1	SGYPIGATAEAF
TRBJ1-3	TRBV7-8	ASSLEWSGNTIY
TRBJ1-6	TRBV6-5	ASSPPNNSPLH
TRBJ1-1	TRBV5-1	ASSLDIPTEAF
TRBJ2-2	TRBV27	ASSLGVGLALTGELF
TRBJ2-1	TRBV7-3	ASSLMDGVKVEQF
TRBJ2-5	TRBV5-1	ASSLSFQETQY
TRBJ1-2	TRBV19	ASSIAGARPDLGYGYT
TRBJ2-7	TRBV5-8	ASSLGLASYEQY
TRBJ2-2	TRBV11-2	ASSLGWGTENTGELF
TRBJ2-7	TRBV9	ASSRNSPYEQY